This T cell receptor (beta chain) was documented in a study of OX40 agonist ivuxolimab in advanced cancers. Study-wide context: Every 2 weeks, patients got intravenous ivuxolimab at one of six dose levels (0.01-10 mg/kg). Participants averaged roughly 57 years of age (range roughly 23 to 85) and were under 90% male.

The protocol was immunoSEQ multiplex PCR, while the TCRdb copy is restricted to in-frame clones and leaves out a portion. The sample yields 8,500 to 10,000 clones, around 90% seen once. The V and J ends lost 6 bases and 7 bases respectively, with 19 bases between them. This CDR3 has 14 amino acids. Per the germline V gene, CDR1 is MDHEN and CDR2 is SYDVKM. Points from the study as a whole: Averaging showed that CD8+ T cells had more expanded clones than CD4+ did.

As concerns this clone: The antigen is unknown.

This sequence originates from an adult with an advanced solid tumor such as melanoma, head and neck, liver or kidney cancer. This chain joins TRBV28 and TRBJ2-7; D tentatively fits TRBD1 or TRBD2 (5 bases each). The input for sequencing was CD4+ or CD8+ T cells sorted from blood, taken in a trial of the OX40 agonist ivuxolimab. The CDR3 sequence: CASSRDQILGEQYF. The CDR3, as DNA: TGTGCCAGCAGCCGGGACCAAATTCTGGGTGAGCAGTACTTC.